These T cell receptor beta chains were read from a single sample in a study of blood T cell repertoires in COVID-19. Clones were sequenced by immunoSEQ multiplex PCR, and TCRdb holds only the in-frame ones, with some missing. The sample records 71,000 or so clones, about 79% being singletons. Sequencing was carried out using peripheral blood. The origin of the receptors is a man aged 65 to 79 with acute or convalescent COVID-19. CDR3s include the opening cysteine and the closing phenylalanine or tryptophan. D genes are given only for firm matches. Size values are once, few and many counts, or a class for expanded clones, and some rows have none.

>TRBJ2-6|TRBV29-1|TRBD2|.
TGCAGCGTTGGCGGGAGCGCTGGGGCCAACGTCCTGACTTTC
CSVGGSAGANVLTF
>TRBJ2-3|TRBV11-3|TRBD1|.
TGTGCCAGCAGCCCCCGGACAGGGAACACAGATACGCAGTATTTT
CASSPRTGNTDTQYF
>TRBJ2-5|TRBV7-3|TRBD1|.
TGTGCCAGCAGCTCGCGACAGGGACAAGAGACCCAGTACTTC
CASSSRQGQETQYF
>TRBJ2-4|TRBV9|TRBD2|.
TGTGCCAGCAGCGTAGCTACAGGACTAGCGGGACACATTCAGTACTTC
CASSVATGLAGHIQYF
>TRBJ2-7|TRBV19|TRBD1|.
TGTGCCAGTAGTGCCTCGGGACAGGGGCCCGAGCAGTACTTC
CASSASGQGPEQYF
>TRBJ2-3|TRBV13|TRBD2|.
TGTGCCAGCAGCTATGGGACTAGCGGGAACACAGATACGCAGTATTTT
CASSYGTSGNTDTQYF
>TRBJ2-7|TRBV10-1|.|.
TGCGCCAGCTCTTTCCAGGGGGGCGAGCAGTACTTC
CASSFQGGEQYF
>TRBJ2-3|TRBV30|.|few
TGTGCCTGGAGCGGAGGGGATACGCAGTATTTT
CAWSGGDTQYF
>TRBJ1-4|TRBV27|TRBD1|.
TGTGCCAGCAGTTACGGGACAGACGTCGAAAAACTGTTTTTT
CASSYGTDVEKLFF
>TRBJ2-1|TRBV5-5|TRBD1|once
TGTGCCAGCAGCTCTACCGGGACAGGGACGAGGGATGAGCAGTTCTTC
CASSSTGTGTRDEQFF
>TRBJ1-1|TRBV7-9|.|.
TGTGCCAGCAACCAACAGGGTACCCCTGAAGCTTTCTTT
CASNQQGTPEAFF
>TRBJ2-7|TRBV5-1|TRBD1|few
TGCGCCAGCAGCGCAGGGGGCTCATTTAACGAGCAGTACTTC
CASSAGGSFNEQYF
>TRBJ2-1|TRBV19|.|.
TGTGCCAGCCCCGTTCCGGGCAATGAGCAGTTCTTC
CASPVPGNEQFF
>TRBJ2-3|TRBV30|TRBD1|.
TGTGCCTGGAGTTTCACAGGGGCAGATACGCAGTATTTT
CAWSFTGADTQYF
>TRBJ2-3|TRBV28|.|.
TGTGCCAGCAGTATACAGATTCGCACTAGCACAGATACGCAGTATTTT
CASSIQIRTSTDTQYF
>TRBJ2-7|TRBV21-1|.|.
TGTGCCAGCCTGACTCTTAACCTCTACGAGCAGTACTTC
CASLTLNLYEQYF
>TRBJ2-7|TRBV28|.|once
TGTGCCAGCAGTGGGCAGGCCAAGCAGTACTTC
CASSGQAKQYF
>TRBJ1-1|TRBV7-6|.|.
TGTGCCAGCAGCTCGGGGAAGGGGAACACTGAAGCTTTCTTT
CASSSGKGNTEAFF